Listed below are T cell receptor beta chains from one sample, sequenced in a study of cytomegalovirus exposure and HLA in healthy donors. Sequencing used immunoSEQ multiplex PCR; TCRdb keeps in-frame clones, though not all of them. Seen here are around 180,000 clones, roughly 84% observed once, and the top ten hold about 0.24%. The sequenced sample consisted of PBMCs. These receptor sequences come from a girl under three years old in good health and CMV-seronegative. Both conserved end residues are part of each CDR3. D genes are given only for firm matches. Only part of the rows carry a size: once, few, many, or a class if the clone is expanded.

TGTGCCAGCAGCCCAGACAGGGTTCGCGATGGCTACACCTTC	CASSPDRVRDGYTF	NA	TRBD1	TRBV5-4	TRBJ1-2
TGCGCCAGCAGCTTGAAGGCTAGCGGGAGCGATGAGCAGTTCTTC	CASSLKASGSDEQFF	NA	TRBD2	TRBV5-1	TRBJ2-1
TGTGCCAGCAGCTTACTACCGGGACTATCCCCTGGCTACACCTTC	CASSLLPGLSPGYTF	once	NA	TRBV7-2	TRBJ1-2
TGTGCCAGCAGTTCGCCGGTTAGACAGGGGATATTTGGCGAGCAGTACTTC	CASSSPVRQGIFGEQYF	few	TRBD1	TRBV27	TRBJ2-7
TGCGCCAGCAGCCCGGACCACCGGGAGGGCTATGAGCAGTTCTTC	CASSPDHREGYEQFF	few	TRBD2	TRBV4-1	TRBJ2-1
TGTGCCTGGGGGGACAGGGGCGAGCAGTACTTC	CAWGDRGEQYF	NA	TRBD1	TRBV30	TRBJ2-7
TGTGCCAGCAGTTCTTACCAACTAGCGGGATATTCCAAAGAGACCCAGTACTTC	CASSSYQLAGYSKETQYF	NA	TRBD2	TRBV25-1	TRBJ2-5
TGCGCCACCCCGACTAGCGGGGGGCAAGAGACCCAGTACTTC	CATPTSGGQETQYF	NA	TRBD2	TRBV10-1	TRBJ2-5
TGCGCCAGCAGCGCGGGCGCGGCTAACTATGGCTACACCTTC	CASSAGAANYGYTF	NA	NA	TRBV5-1	TRBJ1-2
TGCGCCAGCAGCACTACGCTGAGAGGGTATCCCCACGAGCAGTACTTC	CASSTTLRGYPHEQYF	NA	NA	TRBV4-3	TRBJ2-7
TGTGCCAGCAGCGTAGCCCCGACACCCGCCTACGAGCAGTACTTC	CASSVAPTPAYEQYF	once	NA	TRBV9	TRBJ2-7
TGCGCCAGCAGCCTACAGGGGAGCTCTGGAAACACCATATATTTT	CASSLQGSSGNTIYF	NA	TRBD1	TRBV4-1	TRBJ1-3
TGCAGCGTCGAAACAGGGGCGAACACTGAAGCTTTCTTT	CSVETGANTEAFF	NA	TRBD1	TRBV29-1	TRBJ1-1
TGCAGTGCTCGGGGAGATACGCAGTATTTT	CSARGDTQYF	NA	NA	TRBV20-1	TRBJ2-3
TGTGCCAGCAGCCCCCCGGGACAGGGCGCCCTCGGCTACACCTTC	CASSPPGQGALGYTF	once	TRBD1	TRBV7-9	TRBJ1-2
TGTGCCAGCAGCCCGGGACTAGCGGGCTACAATGAGCAGTTCTTC	CASSPGLAGYNEQFF	once	TRBD2	TRBV13	TRBJ2-1
TGTGCCAGCAGCTTATGGACTAGCGTTTCCTACGAGCAGTACTTC	CASSLWTSVSYEQYF	once	TRBD2	TRBV7-8	TRBJ2-7
TGCAGCGTTGAGGGGAGATCCTACGAGCAGTACTTC	CSVEGRSYEQYF	NA	NA	TRBV29-1	TRBJ2-7
TGTGCCAGCAGTGAACGGGAGAATGAAAAACTGTTTTTT	CASSERENEKLFF	NA	NA	TRBV6-5	TRBJ1-4
TGTGCCACCAGCATGGGACAGTTTACCGGGGAGCTGTTTTTT	CATSMGQFTGELFF	NA	TRBD1	TRBV15	TRBJ2-2
TGTGCCAGCAGCCCTAGACGGGGTAGCGGGAGCATTCAGTACTTC	CASSPRRGSGSIQYF	NA	TRBD2	TRBV11-2	TRBJ2-4
TGTGCCAGCAGCGTTCCTTCGGGAAAATCCTACAATGAGCAGTTCTTC	CASSVPSGKSYNEQFF	NA	NA	TRBV9	TRBJ2-1
TGTGCCAGTACCCTCGGGACAGCCGCCAATGAGCAGTTCTTC	CASTLGTAANEQFF	NA	TRBD1	TRBV19	TRBJ2-1
TGTGCCAGTAGTCCCACGACAGGGACTAGTAATCCGCAGTATTTT	CASSPTTGTSNPQYF	NA	NA	TRBV19	TRBJ2-3
TGTGCCAGCAGCGACAGGGCCTACGAGCAGTACTTC	CASSDRAYEQYF	few	TRBD1	TRBV25-1	TRBJ2-7
TGTGCCAGCAGTTTGGACAACCTTGACTCTGGAAACACCATATATTTT	CASSLDNLDSGNTIYF	NA	NA	TRBV6-5	TRBJ1-3
TGCAGCGTTGAAGAAAAGGGTCAGGGCCTCTACGAGCAGTACTTC	CSVEEKGQGLYEQYF	NA	NA	TRBV29-1	TRBJ2-7
TGTGCCAGCAGGCCAGGGGTCCGCACAGATACGCAGTATTTT	CASRPGVRTDTQYF	NA	NA	TRBV6-1	TRBJ2-3
TGTTCCAGCAGCTCCACCTCACCAGCCCAGTACTTC	CSSSSTSPAQYF	NA	NA	TRBV7-9	TRBJ2-5
TGTGCCAGCAGCTTGGGACTTGGCGTGGGCTACGAGCAGTACTTC	CASSLGLGVGYEQYF	NA	NA	TRBV7-2	TRBJ2-7
TGTGCCAGCAGCTTGTGGGGGGGGGAGACCCAGTACTTC	CASSLWGGETQYF	NA	TRBD2	TRBV5-4	TRBJ2-5
TGCGCCAGCAGTGCCCGGGACAGCCCTTTGGGGGTGTACTTC	CASSARDSPLGVYF	NA	TRBD1	TRBV10-2	TRBJ2-7
TGTGCCAGCAGCGGACCACAGGGTATCACTGAAGCTTTCTTT	CASSGPQGITEAFF	NA	NA	TRBV5-4	TRBJ1-1
TGCGCCAGCAGCCAGCGGGGTAGAAGGACCCAGTCTGGGGCCAACGTCCTGACTTTC	CASSQRGRRTQSGANVLTF	NA	NA	TRBV4-3	TRBJ2-6
TGTGCCAGCAGCTTAGTAGAAGGGGCTGTTCCCGGAGGGGACACTGAAGCTTTCTTT	CASSLVEGAVPGGDTEAFF	NA	NA	TRBV7-9	TRBJ1-1
TGTGCCAGCAATAATTCCCCCGGGACAGGGAACTATGGCTACACCTTC	CASNNSPGTGNYGYTF	NA	TRBD1	TRBV6-6	TRBJ1-2
TGTGCCACAAGAACAGGTGTATCTTCTCCCTACGAGCAGTACTTC	CATRTGVSSPYEQYF	few	NA	TRBV15	TRBJ2-7